This T cell receptor (beta chain) was found in a study of identifying expanded T cells in peripheral blood. TCRdb's table, derived via immunoSEQ multiplex PCR, lists solely in-frame clones and lacks some. The repertoire holds around 100,000 clones, 80% to 90% seen once, with just over 5.5% in the top ten. The V end lost 9 bases, the J end lost 1 base, and 13 bases lay between the germline ends. CDR3 length: 14 amino acids. CDR1 and CDR2 (germline): SNHLY, FYNNEI. This TCR was sampled from a person aged 18 to 75 in good health. The chain joins TRBV2 to TRBJ1-5, with a possible D match to TRBD1 (5 bases). The sequenced sample was blood. This CDR3 is CASSTDRSNQPQHF. The CDR3 region has the DNA TGTGCCAGTTCAACTGACAGAAGCAATCAGCCCCAGCATTTT.